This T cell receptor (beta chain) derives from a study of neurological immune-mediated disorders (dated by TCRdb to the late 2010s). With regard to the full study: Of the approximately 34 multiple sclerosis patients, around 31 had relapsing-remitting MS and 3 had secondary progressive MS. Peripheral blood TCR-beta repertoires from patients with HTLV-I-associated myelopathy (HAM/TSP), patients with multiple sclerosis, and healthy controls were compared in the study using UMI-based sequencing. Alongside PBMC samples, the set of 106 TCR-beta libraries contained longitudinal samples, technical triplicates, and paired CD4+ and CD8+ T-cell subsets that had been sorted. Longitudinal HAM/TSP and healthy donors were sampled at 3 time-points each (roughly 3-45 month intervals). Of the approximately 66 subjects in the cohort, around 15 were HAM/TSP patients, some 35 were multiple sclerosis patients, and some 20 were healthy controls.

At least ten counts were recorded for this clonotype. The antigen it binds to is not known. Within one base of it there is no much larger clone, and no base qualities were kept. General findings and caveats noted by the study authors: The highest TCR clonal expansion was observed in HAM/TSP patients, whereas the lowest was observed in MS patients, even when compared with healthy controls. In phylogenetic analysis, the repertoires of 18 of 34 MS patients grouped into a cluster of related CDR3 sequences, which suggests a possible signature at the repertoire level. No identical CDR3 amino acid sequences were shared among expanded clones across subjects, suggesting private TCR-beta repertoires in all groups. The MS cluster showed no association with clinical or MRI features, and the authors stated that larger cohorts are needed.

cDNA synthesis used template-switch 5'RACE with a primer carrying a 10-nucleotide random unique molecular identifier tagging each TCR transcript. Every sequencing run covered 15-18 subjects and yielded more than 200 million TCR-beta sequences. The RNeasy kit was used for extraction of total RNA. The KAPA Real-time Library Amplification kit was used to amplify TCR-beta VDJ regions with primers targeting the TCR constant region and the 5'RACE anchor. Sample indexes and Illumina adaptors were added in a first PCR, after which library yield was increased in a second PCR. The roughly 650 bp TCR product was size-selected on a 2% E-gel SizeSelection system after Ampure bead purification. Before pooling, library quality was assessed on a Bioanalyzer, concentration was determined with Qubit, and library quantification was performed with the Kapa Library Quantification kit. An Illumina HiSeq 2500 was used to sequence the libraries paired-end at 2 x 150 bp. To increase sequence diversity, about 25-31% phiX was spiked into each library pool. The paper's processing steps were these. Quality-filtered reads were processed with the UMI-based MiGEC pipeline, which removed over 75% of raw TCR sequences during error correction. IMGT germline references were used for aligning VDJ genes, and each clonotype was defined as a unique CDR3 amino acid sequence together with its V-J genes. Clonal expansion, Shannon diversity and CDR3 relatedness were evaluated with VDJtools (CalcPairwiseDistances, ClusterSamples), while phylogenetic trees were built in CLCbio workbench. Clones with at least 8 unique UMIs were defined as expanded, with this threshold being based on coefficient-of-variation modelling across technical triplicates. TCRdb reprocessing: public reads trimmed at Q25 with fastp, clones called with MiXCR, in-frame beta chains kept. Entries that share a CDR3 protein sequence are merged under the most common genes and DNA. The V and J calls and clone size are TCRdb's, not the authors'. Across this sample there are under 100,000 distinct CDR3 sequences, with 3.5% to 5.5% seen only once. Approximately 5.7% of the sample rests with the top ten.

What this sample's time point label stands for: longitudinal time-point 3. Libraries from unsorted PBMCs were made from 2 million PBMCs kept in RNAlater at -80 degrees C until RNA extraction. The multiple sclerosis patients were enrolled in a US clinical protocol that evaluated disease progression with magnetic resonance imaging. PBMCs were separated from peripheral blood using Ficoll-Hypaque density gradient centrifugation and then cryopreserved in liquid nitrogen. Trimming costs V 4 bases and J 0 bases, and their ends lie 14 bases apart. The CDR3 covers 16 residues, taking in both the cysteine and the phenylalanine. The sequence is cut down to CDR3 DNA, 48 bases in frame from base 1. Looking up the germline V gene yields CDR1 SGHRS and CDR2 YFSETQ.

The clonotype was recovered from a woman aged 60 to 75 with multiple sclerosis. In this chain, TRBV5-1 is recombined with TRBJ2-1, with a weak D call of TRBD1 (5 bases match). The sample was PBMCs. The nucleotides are TGCGCCAGCAGCCGGCCAGGGTTGAGCTCCTACAATGAGCAGTTCTTC. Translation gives CASSRPGLSSYNEQFF.